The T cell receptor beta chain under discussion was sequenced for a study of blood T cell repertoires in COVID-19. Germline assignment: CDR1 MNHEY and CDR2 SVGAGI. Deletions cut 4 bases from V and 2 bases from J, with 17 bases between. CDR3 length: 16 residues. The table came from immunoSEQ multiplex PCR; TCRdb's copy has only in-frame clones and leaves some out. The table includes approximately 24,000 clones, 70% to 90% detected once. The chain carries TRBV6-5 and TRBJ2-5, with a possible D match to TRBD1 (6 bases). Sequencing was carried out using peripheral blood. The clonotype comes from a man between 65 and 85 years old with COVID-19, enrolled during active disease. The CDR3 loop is CASSFPPQGLQETQYF. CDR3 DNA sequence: TGTGCCAGCAGTTTTCCTCCTCAGGGGCTTCAAGAGACCCAGTACTTC.